The 22 T cell receptor beta chains below come from one sample, sequenced in a study of T cell changes during pregnancy in multiple sclerosis. Sequenced by immunoSEQ multiplex PCR; TCRdb stores in-frame clones only, minus some. The data show around 100,000 clones, roughly 92% seen once. Here the sequenced sample was peripheral blood, taken in the third trimester of pregnancy. These receptor sequences come from a female donor with multiple sclerosis, enrolled in a pregnancy study.

The chain couples TRBV5-1 to TRBJ2-1; no reliable D call. Germline V gene sequence: CDR1 SGHRS, CDR2 YFSETQ. The CDR3 is 15 residues long. Trimming pared 0 bases from V and 2 bases from J, leaving 9 bases between. Here the CDR3 reads CASSLALEAYNEQFF. CDR3 nucleotide sequence: TGCGCCAGCAGCTTGGCGTTAGAAGCCTACAATGAGCAGTTCTTC.

The rearrangement joins TRBV7-9 to TRBJ1-1; D is uncertain. From germline, CDR1 is SEHNR and CDR2 FQNEAQ (reference sequence). CDR3 length: 12 residues. Trimming pared 5 bases from V and 4 bases from J, leaving 8 bases between. The CDR3 coding sequence is TGTGCCAGCAGCGAAGGGAGCACTGAAGCTTTCTTT. This codes for CASSEGSTEAFF.

The chain recombines TRBV7-9 with TRBJ2-1, with no clear D. V was trimmed by 8 bases and J by 4 bases, leaving 6 bases between them. The CDR3 length is 11 residues. CDR1 and CDR2 from the germline V gene are SEHNR and FQNEAQ (reference sequence). The CDR3 coding sequence is TGTGCCAGCCTAGAGTACAATGAGCAGTTCTTC. Its translation is CASLEYNEQFF.

V is TRBV27 and J is TRBJ1-5; D unresolved. CDR1 and CDR2 from the germline V gene are MNHEY and SMNVEV (reference sequence). The CDR3 is 16 amino acids. Trimming removed 7 bases at V and 3 bases at J, with 19 bases between. CDR3 DNA sequence: TGTGCCAGCACCTTTCCGAGAGGATTTCACAATCAGCCCCAGCATTTT. It codes for CASTFPRGFHNQPQHF.

The chain combines TRBV7-6 with TRBJ2-7; TRBD1 agrees at 9 bases. This CDR3 region has 13 residues. Germline assignment: CDR1 SGHVS and CDR2 FNYEAQ. The junction had 3 bases not matched to a gene; V was cut back by 5 bases and J by 4 bases. The CDR3 sequence is CASSGTGWYEQYF. CDR3 DNA: TGTGCCAGCAGCGGGACAGGGTGGTACGAGCAGTACTTC.

This clone appeared a few times. This chain joins TRBV6-5 and TRBJ1-1; 10 bases map to TRBD1. With V trimmed by 4 bases and J by 4 bases, 3 bases remained unmatched. CDR3 length equals 14 residues. The V gene's germline CDR1 is MNHEY and CDR2 SVGAGI. CDR3 bases: TGTGCCAGCAGTTGGACAGGGGGGTTCACTGAAGCTTTCTTT. This translates into CASSWTGGFTEAFF.

This chain connects TRBV7-2 to TRBJ1-5; TRBD1 matches at 9 bases. V lost 0 bases, J lost 4 bases, and 10 bases stayed unmatched. Looked up from germline, CDR1 is SGHTA and CDR2 is FQGNSA. The CDR3 extends over 18 amino acids. CDR3 DNA sequence: TGTGCCAGCAGCTTAGCGGTAACAGGGGGCATTGCGAATCAGCCCCAGCATTTT. Translated: CASSLAVTGGIANQPQHF.

The chain is built from TRBV4-2 and TRBJ2-2, with D possibly being TRBD2 (5 bases). The ends were cut back, 3 bases at V and 4 bases at J, with 9 bases in the middle. The CDR3 contains 14 residues. From germline, CDR1 is LGHNA and CDR2 YNFKEQ. The CDR3, as DNA: TGTGCCAGCAGCCAGGGAGTCGTCACCGGGGAGCTGTTTTTT. It specifies CASSQGVVTGELFF.

The chain uses TRBV7-9 and TRBJ2-1; 9 bases are shared with TRBD2. The germline gives CDR1 SEHNR, CDR2 FQNEAQ (reference sequence). Germline trimming cut 6 bases from V and 6 bases from J; bases unmatched to any gene: 9. The CDR3 runs 15 residues. For the CDR3, the DNA is TGTGCCAGCAGTGAGATAGCGGGGGTCGCCAATGAGCAGTTCTTC. It is translated as CASSEIAGVANEQFF.

The chain uses TRBV19 and TRBJ2-6; D unresolved. The V end lost 0 bases, the J end lost 0 bases, and 3 bases lay between the germline ends. This CDR3 region has 15 residues. Germline V lookup: CDR1 LNHDA, CDR2 SQIVND (reference sequence). The CDR3 DNA follows: TGTGCCAGTAGTATAGACCACTCTGGGGCCAACGTCCTGACTTTC. It translates to CASSIDHSGANVLTF.

The genes are TRBV5-1 and TRBJ2-7; 7 nucleotides agree with TRBD1. Losses at the gene ends were 4 bases for V and 1 base for J; bases not matched to a gene: 5. The CDR3 sequence is 14 residues long. CDR1 is SGHRS, CDR2 YFSETQ, per germline. CDR3 loop: CASSPTGMSYEQYF. Here the CDR3 DNA reads TGCGCCAGCAGCCCGACAGGGATGTCCTACGAGCAGTACTTC.

The chain links TRBV5-5 to TRBJ2-1; no firm D call. Germline-derived CDR1 and CDR2 are SGHKS and YYEKEE (reference sequence). V lost 4 bases to trimming and J lost 5 bases, with 16 bases between them. The CDR3 extends over 15 amino acids. The DNA for the CDR3 is TGTGCCAGCAGCCGCCCGGGTATAACCCACAATGAGCAGTTCTTC. Its protein is CASSRPGITHNEQFF.

J is TRBJ2-2 and V is TRBV7-9; 8 nucleotides match TRBD1. Germline assignment: CDR1 SEHNR and CDR2 FQNEAQ (reference sequence). V shed 4 bases and J 5 bases; nucleotides not matched to a gene: 6. The CDR3 spans 15 residues. CDR3 amino acids: CASSSGQGGTGELFF. In DNA, the CDR3 is TGTGCCAGCAGCTCTGGACAGGGTGGAACCGGGGAGCTGTTTTTT.

The gene calls are TRBV7-3 and TRBJ2-1; D might be TRBD1 (5 bases). V was cut by 6 bases and J by 9 bases, with 18 bases left in between. Per the germline V gene, CDR1 is SGHTA and CDR2 is FQGTGA. CDR3 length: 14 residues. This CDR3 reads CASSFDRAAREQFF. The CDR3 DNA is TGTGCCAGCAGTTTTGACAGAGCCGCCCGTGAGCAGTTCTTC. Variable domain in full (rest from reference TRBV7-3 and TRBJ2-1): GAGVSQTPSNKVTEKGKYVELRCDPISGHTALYWYRQSLGQGPEFLIYFQGTGAADDSGLPNDRFFAVRPEGSVSTLKIQRTERGDSAVYLCASSFDRAAREQFFGPGTRLTVL.

The chain carries TRBV6-1 and TRBJ1-5; 7 nucleotides align to TRBD1. V lost 2 bases, J lost 4 bases, and 8 bases stayed unmatched. This CDR3 is 16 amino acids long. Germline loops: CDR1 MNHNS, CDR2 SASEGT. CDR3 sequence reads: CASSELIQGSNQPQHF. CDR3 DNA: TGTGCCAGCAGTGAACTGATACAGGGGAGTAATCAGCCCCAGCATTTT.

V usage is TRBV7-2 and J usage is TRBJ1-1; 7 bases line up with TRBD1. Looked up from germline, CDR1 is SGHTA and CDR2 is FQGNSA. The CDR3 has 14 residues. J was trimmed by 10 bases and V by 3 bases; bases with no gene match: 11. The CDR3 DNA reads TGTGCCAGCAGCTTCCAACAGGGGAGTAGCCTAGCTTTCTTT. Amino acids: CASSFQQGSSLAFF.

This clone was found a few times. J is TRBJ2-7 and V is TRBV6-1, with D tentatively TRBD2 (5 bases). V gave up 1 base and J gave up 1 base, with 8 bases separating them. The CDR3 loop spans 14 amino acids. The germline V gene encodes CDR1 MNHNS and CDR2 SASEGT. CDR3 in amino acids: CASSEERYSYEQYF. The DNA for the CDR3 is TGTGCCAGCAGTGAAGAGCGGTATTCCTACGAGCAGTACTTC.

The chain couples TRBV28 to TRBJ2-7; TRBD2 matches 8 bases. This CDR3 has 16 amino acids. Germline assignment: CDR1 MDHEN and CDR2 SYDVKM. The V and J ends lost 5 bases and 5 bases, in that order; junction bases with no gene match: 14. The CDR3 reads CASSLFLAGKNDEQYF. The CDR3 nucleotides are TGTGCCAGCAGTCTTTTTTTAGCGGGAAAAAACGACGAGCAGTACTTC.

The V call is TRBV28, the J call TRBJ1-2; a possible D gene is TRBD1 (6 bases). Trimming removed 6 bases from V and 3 bases from J, with 11 bases in between. This CDR3 comprises 13 residues. Germline V gives CDR1 MDHEN, CDR2 SYDVKM. CDR3 DNA: TGTGCCAGCAGCAATCCAGGGGACTATGGCTACACCTTC. Translation gives CASSNPGDYGYTF.

In DNA form, the CDR3 reads TGTGCCAGCAGTTTAAACGGGGGGCAGTACTTC. Protein sequence: CASSLNGGQYF. The chain combines TRBV7-9 with TRBJ2-7, with D perhaps matching TRBD2 (6 bases). The germline V gene encodes CDR1 SEHNR and CDR2 FQNEAQ (reference sequence). The length of the CDR3 is 11 residues. V was shortened by 6 bases and J by 9 bases, with 12 bases between the two germline ends.

This chain joins TRBV9 and TRBJ2-1; 11 bases are a match to TRBD2. Germline V gene sequence: CDR1 SGDLS, CDR2 YYNGEE. There are 15 residues in the CDR3. After removal of 3 bases from V and 5 bases from J, the junction contained 4 bases not matched to a gene. CDR3 sequence: CASSGSGGAHNEQFF. The CDR3 nucleotides are TGTGCCAGCAGCGGTAGCGGGGGGGCCCACAATGAGCAGTTCTTC.

V usage is TRBV6-1 and J usage is TRBJ1-1; perhaps TRBD1 as D (5 bases). V lost 10 bases, J lost 10 bases, and 13 bases lay in between. CDR1 and CDR2 from the germline V gene are MNHNS and SASEGT. The CDR3 has 10 amino acids. CDR3: CATGGGRAFF. The CDR3 DNA is TGTGCCACTGGGGGAGGGCGAGCTTTCTTT.